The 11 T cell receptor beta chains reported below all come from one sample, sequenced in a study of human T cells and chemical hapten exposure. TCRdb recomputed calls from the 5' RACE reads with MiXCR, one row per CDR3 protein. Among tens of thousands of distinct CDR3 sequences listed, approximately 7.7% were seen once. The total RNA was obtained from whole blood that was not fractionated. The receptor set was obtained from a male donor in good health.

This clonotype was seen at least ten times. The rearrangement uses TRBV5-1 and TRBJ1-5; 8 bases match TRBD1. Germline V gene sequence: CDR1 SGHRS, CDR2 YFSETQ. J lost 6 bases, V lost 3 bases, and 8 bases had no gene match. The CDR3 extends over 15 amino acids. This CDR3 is CASSWGSGGGQPQHF. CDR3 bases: TGCGCCAGCAGCTGGGGGTCAGGGGGCGGTCAGCCCCAGCATTTT. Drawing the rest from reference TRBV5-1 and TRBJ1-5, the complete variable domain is KAGVTQTPRYLIKTRGQQVTLSCSPISGHRSVSWYQQTPGQGLQFLFEYFSETQRNKGNFPGRFSGRQFSNSRSEMNVSTLELGDSALYLCASSWGSGGGQPQHFGDGTRLSIL.

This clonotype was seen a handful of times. This CDR3 is CASRPFFETGELFF. The CDR3 coding sequence is TGTGCCAGCCGACCCTTTTTTGAAACCGGGGAGCTGTTTTTT. The gene calls are TRBV7-2 and TRBJ2-2; no clear D. Germline V CDR1 and CDR2: SGHTA, FQGNSA. The germline V and J ends were trimmed by 8 bases and 5 bases, with 15 bases remaining between them. The CDR3 totals 14 residues.

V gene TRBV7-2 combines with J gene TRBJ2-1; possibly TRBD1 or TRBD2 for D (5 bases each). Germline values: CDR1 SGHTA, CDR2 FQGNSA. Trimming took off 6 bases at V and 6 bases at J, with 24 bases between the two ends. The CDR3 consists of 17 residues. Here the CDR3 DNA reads TGTGCCAGCAGTCTAGCCCAGGGAAACGACAATATCAATGAGCAGTTCTTC. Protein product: CASSLAQGNDNINEQFF. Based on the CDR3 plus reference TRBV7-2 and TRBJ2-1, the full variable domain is GAGVSQSPSNKVTEKGKDVELRCDPISGHTALYWYRQSLGQGLEFLIYFQGNSAPDKSGLPSDRFSAERTGGSVSTLTIQRTQQEDSAVYLCASSLAQGNDNINEQFFGPGTRLTVL.

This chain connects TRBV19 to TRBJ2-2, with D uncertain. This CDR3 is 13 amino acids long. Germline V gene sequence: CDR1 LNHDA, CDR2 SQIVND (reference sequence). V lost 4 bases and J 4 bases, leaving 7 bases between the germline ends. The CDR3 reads CASSKWGTGELFF. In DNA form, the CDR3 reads TGTGCCAGTAGTAAGTGGGGCACCGGGGAGCTGTTTTTT. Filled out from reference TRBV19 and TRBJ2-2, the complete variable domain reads DGGITQSPKYLFRKEGQNVTLSCEQNLNHDAMYWYRQDPGQGLRLIYYSQIVNDFQKGDIAEGYSVSREKKESFPLTVTSAQKNPTAFYLCASSKWGTGELFFGEGSRLTVL.

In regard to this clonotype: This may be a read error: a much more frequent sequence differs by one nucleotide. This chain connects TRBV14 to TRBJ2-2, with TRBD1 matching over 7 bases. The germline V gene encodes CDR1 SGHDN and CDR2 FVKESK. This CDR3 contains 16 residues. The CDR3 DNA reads TGTGCCAGCAGCGGTCGCCGGGACAGCTTCACCAGGGAGCTGTTTTTT. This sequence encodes CASSGRRDSFTRELFF.

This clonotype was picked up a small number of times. CDR3 bases: TGTGCCAGCAGTTTCCCGGGCTTTAGTGAAAAACTGTTTTTT. Encoded protein: CASSFPGFSEKLFF. The chain has TRBV12-3 or TRBV12-4 and TRBJ1-4; D is uncertain. The ends were cut back, 3 bases at V and 7 bases at J, with 12 bases in the middle. CDR3 length: 14 amino acids.

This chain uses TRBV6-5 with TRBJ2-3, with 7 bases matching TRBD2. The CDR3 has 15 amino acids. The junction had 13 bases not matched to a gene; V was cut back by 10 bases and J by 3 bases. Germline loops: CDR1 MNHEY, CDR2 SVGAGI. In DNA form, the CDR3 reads TGTGCCACTAACGGGGCGGGAGCTCTAACAGATACGCAGTATTTT. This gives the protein CATNGAGALTDTQYF.

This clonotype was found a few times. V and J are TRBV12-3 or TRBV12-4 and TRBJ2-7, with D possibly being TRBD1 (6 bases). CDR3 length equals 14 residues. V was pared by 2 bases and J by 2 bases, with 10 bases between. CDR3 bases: TGTGCCAGCAGTTTAAGGGGGAGCCCCTACGAGCAGTACTTC. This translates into CASSLRGSPYEQYF.

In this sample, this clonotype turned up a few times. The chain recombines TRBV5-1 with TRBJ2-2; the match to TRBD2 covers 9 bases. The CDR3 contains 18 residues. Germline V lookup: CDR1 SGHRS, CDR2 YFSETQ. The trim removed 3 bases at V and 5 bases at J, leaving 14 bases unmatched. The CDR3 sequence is CASSSPLAGVPRTGELFF. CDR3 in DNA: TGCGCCAGCAGCTCTCCTTTAGCGGGAGTCCCGAGAACCGGGGAGCTGTTTTTT.

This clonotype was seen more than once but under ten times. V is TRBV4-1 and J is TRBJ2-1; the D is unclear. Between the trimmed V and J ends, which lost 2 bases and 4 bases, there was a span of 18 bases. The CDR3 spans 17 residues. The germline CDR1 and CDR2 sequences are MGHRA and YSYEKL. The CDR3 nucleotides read TGCGCCAGCAGCCAACCCTATCGGTCCGAGAGGTACAATGAGCAGTTCTTC. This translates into CASSQPYRSERYNEQFF.

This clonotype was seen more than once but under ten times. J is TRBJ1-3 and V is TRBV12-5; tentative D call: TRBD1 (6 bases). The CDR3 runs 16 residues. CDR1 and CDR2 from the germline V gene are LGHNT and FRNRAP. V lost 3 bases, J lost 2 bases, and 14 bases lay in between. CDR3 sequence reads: CASGFSGVEAGNTIYF. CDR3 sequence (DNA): TGTGCTAGTGGTTTCTCAGGGGTGGAAGCTGGAAACACCATATATTTT.